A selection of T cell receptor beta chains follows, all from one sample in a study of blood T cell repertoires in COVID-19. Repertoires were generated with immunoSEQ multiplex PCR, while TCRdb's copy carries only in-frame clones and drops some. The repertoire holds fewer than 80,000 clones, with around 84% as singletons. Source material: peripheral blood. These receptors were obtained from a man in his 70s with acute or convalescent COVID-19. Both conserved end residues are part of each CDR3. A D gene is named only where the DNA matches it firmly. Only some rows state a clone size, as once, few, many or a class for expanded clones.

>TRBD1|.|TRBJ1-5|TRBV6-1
CASSDPPGQGPSRNQPQHF
TGTGCCAGCAGTGATCCCCCTGGACAGGGGCCGTCTCGCAATCAGCCCCAGCATTTT
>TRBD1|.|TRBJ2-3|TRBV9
CASSGRGTGPDTQYF
TGTGCCAGCAGCGGCAGGGGGACGGGGCCAGATACGCAGTATTTT
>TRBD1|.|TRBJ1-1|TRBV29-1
CSVVYRGQNTEAFF
TGCAGCGTAGTATACAGGGGGCAAAACACTGAAGCTTTCTTT
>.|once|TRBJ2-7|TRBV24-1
CATASAALGGWNEQYF
TGTGCCACGGCAAGCGCCGCCTTGGGGGGTTGGAACGAGCAGTACTTC
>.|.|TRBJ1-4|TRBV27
CASSLFWGGNEKLFF
TGTGCCAGCAGTTTATTTTGGGGAGGTAATGAAAAACTGTTTTTT
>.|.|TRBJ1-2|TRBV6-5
CASSSGGGGSYGYTF
TGTGCCAGCAGTTCGGGGGGAGGGGGGTCCTATGGCTACACCTTC
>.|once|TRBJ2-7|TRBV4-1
CASSQGQRSYEQYF
TGCGCCAGCAGCCAAGGGCAGCGCTCCTACGAGCAGTACTTC
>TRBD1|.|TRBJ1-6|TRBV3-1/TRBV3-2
CASSHPPTGYNSPLHF
TGTGCCAGCAGCCACCCACCGACAGGGTATAATTCACCCCTCCACTTT
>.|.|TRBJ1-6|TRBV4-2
CASSQLNSPLHF
TGTGCCAGCAGCCAATTAAATTCACCCCTCCACTTT
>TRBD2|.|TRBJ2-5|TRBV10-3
CAISEGLAGGQETQYF
TGTGCCATCAGTGAAGGATTAGCGGGGGGGCAAGAGACCCAGTACTTC
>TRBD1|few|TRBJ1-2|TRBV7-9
CASSPTGPSGYTF
TGTGCCAGCAGCCCGACAGGGCCTTCTGGCTACACCTTC
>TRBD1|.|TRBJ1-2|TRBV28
CASSLDRGYGYTF
TGTGCCAGCAGTCTAGACAGGGGCTATGGCTACACCTTC
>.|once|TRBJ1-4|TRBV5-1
CASSTVATNEKLFF
TGCGCCAGCAGCACAGTTGCAACTAATGAAAAACTGTTTTTT
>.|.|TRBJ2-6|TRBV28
CASRTHRAGANVLTF
TGTGCCAGCAGAACCCACAGGGCTGGGGCCAACGTCCTGACTTTC
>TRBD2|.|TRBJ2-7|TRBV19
CASSPGTSGIYEQYF
TGTGCCAGTAGCCCCGGGACTAGCGGGATTTACGAGCAGTACTTC
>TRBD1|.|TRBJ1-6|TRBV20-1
CSASRTGVSPLHF
TGCAGTGCTAGTAGGACAGGGGTTTCACCCCTCCACTTT
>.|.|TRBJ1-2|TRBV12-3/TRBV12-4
CASSLTAYGYTF
TGTGCCAGCAGTTTGACAGCTTATGGCTACACCTTC
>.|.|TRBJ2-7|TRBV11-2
CASSLAGGQYF
TGTGCCAGCAGCCTTGCGGGCGGGCAGTACTTC
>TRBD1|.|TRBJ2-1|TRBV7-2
CASSLRGQGAVSYNEQFF
TGTGCCAGCAGCCTAAGAGGACAGGGGGCAGTTTCGTACAATGAGCAGTTCTTC
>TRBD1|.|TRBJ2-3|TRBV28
CASTDTHRDRRRTDTQYF
TGTGCCAGCACCGACACACATCGGGACAGGAGACGCACAGATACGCAGTATTTT
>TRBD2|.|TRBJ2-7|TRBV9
CASSVEKRGLSYEQYF
TGTGCCAGCAGCGTAGAGAAGCGGGGATTGTCCTACGAGCAGTACTTC
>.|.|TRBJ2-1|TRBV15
CATSRDQGTSYMDNEQFF
TGTGCCACCAGCAGAGATCAGGGGACATCTTACATGGACAATGAGCAGTTCTTC
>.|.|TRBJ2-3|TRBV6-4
CASKAEGGTSTDTQYF
TGTGCCAGCAAGGCGGAGGGCGGTACCTCCACAGATACGCAGTATTTT
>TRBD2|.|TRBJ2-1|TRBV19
CASSTSGYNEQFF
TGTGCCAGTAGTACTAGCGGGTACAATGAGCAGTTCTTC
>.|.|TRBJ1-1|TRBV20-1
CSASRQVWAFF
TGCAGTGCTAGCAGACAGGTTTGGGCTTTCTTT
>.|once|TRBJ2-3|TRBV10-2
CASRGGGRIFGDTQYF
TGCGCCAGCAGAGGGGGTGGCAGGATATTCGGAGATACGCAGTATTTT
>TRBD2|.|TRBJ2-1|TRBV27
CASSLTGLADNEQFF
TGTGCCAGCAGTTTAACGGGACTAGCGGACAATGAGCAGTTCTTC
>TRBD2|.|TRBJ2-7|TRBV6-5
CASSEPGLAEYEQYF
TGTGCCAGCAGCGAGCCGGGACTAGCAGAGTACGAGCAGTACTTC
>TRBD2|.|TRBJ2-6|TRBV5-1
CASSLAGAGANVLTF
TGCGCCAGCAGTCTGGCGGGAGCTGGGGCCAACGTCCTGACTTTC
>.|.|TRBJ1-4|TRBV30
CAWSVRGATNEKLFF
TGTGCCTGGAGTGTACGGGGTGCAACTAATGAAAAACTGTTTTTT
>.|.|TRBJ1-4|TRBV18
CASSPAGTNNEKLFF
TGTGCCAGCTCACCGGCGGGGACCAATAATGAAAAACTGTTTTTT
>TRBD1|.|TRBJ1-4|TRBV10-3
CAISQGTGSEKLFF
TGTGCCATCAGTCAAGGGACAGGGAGTGAAAAACTGTTTTTT
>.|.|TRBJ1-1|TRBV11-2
CASSFQDTQNTEAFF
TGTGCCAGCAGCTTTCAGGACACTCAGAACACTGAAGCTTTCTTT
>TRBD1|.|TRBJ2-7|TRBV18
CASSPGGQGEYEQYF
TGTGCCAGCTCTCCGGGAGGACAGGGGGAGTACGAGCAGTACTTC
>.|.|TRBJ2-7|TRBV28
CASSTRGNYEQYF
TGTGCCAGCAGTACCAGGGGAAATTACGAGCAGTACTTC
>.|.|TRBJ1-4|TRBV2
CASKTGIRLFF
TGTGCCAGCAAAACAGGGATTAGACTGTTTTTT
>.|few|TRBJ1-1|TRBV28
CASSTNTEAFF
TGTGCCAGCAGCACAAACACTGAAGCTTTCTTT
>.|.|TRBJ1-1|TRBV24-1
CATSENRGGGYTEAFF
TGTGCCACAAGCGAAAATAGGGGGGGCGGATACACTGAAGCTTTCTTT
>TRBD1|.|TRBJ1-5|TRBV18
CASSPKGASNQPQHF
TGTGCCAGCTCACCAAAGGGGGCCAGCAATCAGCCCCAGCATTTT
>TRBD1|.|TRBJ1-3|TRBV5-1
CASGTGAYDTIYF
TGCGCCAGCGGGACAGGGGCGTACGACACCATATATTTT
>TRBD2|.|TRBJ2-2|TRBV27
CASSRGLAGEVVRAGELFF
TGTGCCAGCAGCCGCGGACTAGCGGGGGAGGTTGTCCGTGCCGGGGAGCTGTTTTTT
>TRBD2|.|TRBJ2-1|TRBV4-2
CASSQGGGGRTYNEQFF
TGTGCCAGCAGCCAAGGGGGGGGCGGGAGGACCTACAATGAGCAGTTCTTC
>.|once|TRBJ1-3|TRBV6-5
CASSNRRNTIYF
TGTGCCAGCAGCAACAGGCGAAACACCATATATTTT
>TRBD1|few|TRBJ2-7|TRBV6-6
CASSYRGGAGYEQYF
TGTGCCAGCAGTTACCGAGGGGGCGCTGGATACGAGCAGTACTTC
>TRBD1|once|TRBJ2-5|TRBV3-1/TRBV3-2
CASSQSGTGKETQYF
TGTGCCAGCAGCCAATCCGGGACAGGGAAAGAGACCCAGTACTTC
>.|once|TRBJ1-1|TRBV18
CASSPGLSTEAFF
TGTGCCAGCTCACCGGGACTTTCCACTGAAGCTTTCTTT
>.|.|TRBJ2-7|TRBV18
CASSRASYEQYF
TGTGCCAGCTCACGGGCGTCCTACGAGCAGTACTTC
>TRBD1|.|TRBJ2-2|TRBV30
CAWRDRSSYTGELFF
TGTGCCTGGAGGGACAGGAGCTCTTACACCGGGGAGCTGTTTTTT
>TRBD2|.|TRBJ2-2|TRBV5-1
CASILGVAGTGELFF
TGCGCCAGCATCCTAGGGGTAGCGGGCACCGGGGAGCTGTTTTTT
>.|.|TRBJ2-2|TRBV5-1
CASSLTVRREELFF
TGCGCCAGCAGCCTGACAGTCCGTCGTGAAGAGCTGTTTTTT
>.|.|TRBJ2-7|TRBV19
CASSIKAGQYEQYF
TGTGCCAGTAGTATAAAGGCAGGCCAATACGAGCAGTACTTC
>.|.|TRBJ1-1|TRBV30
CAWSNRKNTEAFF
TGTGCCTGGAGTAACAGGAAGAACACTGAAGCTTTCTTT
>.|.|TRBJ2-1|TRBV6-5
CASSSGQLSSYNEQFF
TGTGCCAGCAGTTCAGGACAACTGAGCTCCTACAATGAGCAGTTCTTC
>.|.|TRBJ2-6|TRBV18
CASSRTRGDGANVLTF
TGTGCCAGCTCCCGTACAAGGGGCGACGGGGCCAACGTCCTGACTTTC